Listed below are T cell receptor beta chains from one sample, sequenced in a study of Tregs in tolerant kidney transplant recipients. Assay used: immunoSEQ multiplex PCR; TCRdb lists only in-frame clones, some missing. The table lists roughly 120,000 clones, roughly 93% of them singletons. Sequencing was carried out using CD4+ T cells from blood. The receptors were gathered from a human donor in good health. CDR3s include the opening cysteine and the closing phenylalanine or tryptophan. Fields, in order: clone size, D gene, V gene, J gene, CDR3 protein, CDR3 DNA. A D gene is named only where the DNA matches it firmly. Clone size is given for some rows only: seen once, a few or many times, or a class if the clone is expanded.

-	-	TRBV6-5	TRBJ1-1	CASSPLGRNTEAFF	TGTGCCAGCAGCCCTCTCGGCAGGAACACTGAAGCTTTCTTT
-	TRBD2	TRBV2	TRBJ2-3	CASSEGLAGTDTQYF	TGTGCCAGCAGTGAAGGGCTAGCGGGAACAGATACGCAGTATTTT
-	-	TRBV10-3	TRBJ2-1	CAIRGTSSYNEQFF	TGTGCCATCAGAGGGACCTCCTCCTACAATGAGCAGTTCTTC
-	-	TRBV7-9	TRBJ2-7	CASSRDRGNYEQYF	TGTGCCAGCAGCCGCGATAGGGGAAACTACGAGCAGTACTTC
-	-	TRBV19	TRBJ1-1	CASSPGQLLNTEAFF	TGTGCCAGTAGTCCCGGACAATTGTTGAACACTGAAGCTTTCTTT
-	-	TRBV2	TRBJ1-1	CASSYLNANTEAFF	TGTGCCAGCTCCTATTTAAATGCGAACACTGAAGCTTTCTTT
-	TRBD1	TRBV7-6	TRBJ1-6	CASSSGQGGDSPLHF	TGTGCCAGCAGCTCCGGACAGGGGGGGGACTCACCCCTCCACTTT
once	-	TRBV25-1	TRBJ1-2	CASSDRTSGYTF	TGTGCCAGCAGTGACAGGACGTCTGGCTACACCTTC
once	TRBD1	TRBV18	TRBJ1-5	CASSPTGGFQRNQPQHF	TGTGCCAGCTCTCCCACAGGGGGCTTTCAGCGCAATCAGCCCCAGCATTTT
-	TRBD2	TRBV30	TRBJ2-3	CAWGSGGARGADTQYF	TGTGCCTGGGGTAGCGGGGGGGCTAGAGGTGCAGATACGCAGTATTTT
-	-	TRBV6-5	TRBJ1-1	CASTRSFQTEAFF	TGTGCCAGCACCCGCTCTTTTCAAACTGAAGCTTTCTTT
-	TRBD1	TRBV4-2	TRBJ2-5	CASSQDPPGQGWEETQYF	TGTGCCAGCAGCCAAGATCCTCCGGGACAGGGATGGGAAGAGACCCAGTACTTC
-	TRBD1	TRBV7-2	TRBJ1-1	CASSPGQGNTEAFF	TGTGCCAGCAGCCCGGGACAGGGGAACACTGAAGCTTTCTTT
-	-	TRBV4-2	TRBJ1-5	CASSPARGGTNQPQHF	TGTGCCAGCAGCCCAGCAAGGGGGGGAACCAATCAGCCCCAGCATTTT
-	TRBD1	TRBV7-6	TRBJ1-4	CASSKRTGGSFATNEKLFF	TGTGCCAGCAGTAAGCGGACAGGGGGGTCCTTTGCAACTAATGAAAAACTGTTTTTT
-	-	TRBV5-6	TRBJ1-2	CASSTGRNNYGYTF	TGTGCCAGCAGCACGGGACGGAATAACTATGGCTACACCTTC
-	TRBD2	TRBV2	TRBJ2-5	CASSETFGSGGQETQYF	TGTGCCAGCAGTGAAACTTTCGGTAGCGGGGGGCAAGAGACCCAGTACTTC
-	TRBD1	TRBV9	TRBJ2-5	CASSFLGQARETQYF	TGTGCCAGCAGCTTCCTAGGACAGGCCAGAGAGACCCAGTACTTC